Reported below is one T cell receptor beta chain. Its antigen is currently unknown. MiXCR, run by TCRdb on the 5' RACE reads, gives a single entry per CDR3 protein. In the table there are about 550,000 distinct CDR3 sequences, around 24% of which are singletons. This entry is derived from a study of identical twins. V was cut by 4 bases and J by 8 bases, with 18 bases left in between. In germline, CDR1 is SGHRS, CDR2 YFSETQ. This CDR3 comprises 14 residues. Notes on the study in general: Out-of-frame TCR alpha sharing observed in monozygotic twins exceeded model estimates.

The sample was also linked to a second study, of yellow fever vaccine responses in identical twins. As reported in that work: Twins reportedly mounted vaccine T cell responses that seemed partly convergent, partly personalized.

The chain couples TRBV5-1 to TRBJ1-2; unclear D gene. The source is a woman aged 18-29 years in good health. The sequenced sample was CD4+ T cells sorted from blood. The CDR3 DNA is TGCGCCAGCAGCACTGAGGAGCCGTTCGGGGGCTACACCTTC. The encoded protein is CASSTEEPFGGYTF.